Shown below are 4 T cell receptor beta chains from a single sample sequenced in a study of shared clonotypes between healthy human individuals. Using immunoSEQ multiplex PCR, the repertoire was profiled, and TCRdb retains in-frame clones only, with some absent. The top ten hold approximately 11% of the sample, which has some 530,000 clones, about 85% seen once. Input material: PBMCs. All receptors derive from a woman between 40 and 55 years old in good health. Some clones in this sample may be carry-over from other donors' samples.

This clone appeared once. V gene TRBV18 combines with J gene TRBJ2-7; 10 bases fit TRBD2. V dropped 6 bases and J dropped 3; count of bases not matched to a gene: 8. The CDR3 is made up of 15 amino acids. In germline, CDR1 is KGHSH, CDR2 LQKENI. DNA of the CDR3: TGTGCCAGCTCGCCTGGGGCTAGCGGGAGCTACGAGCAGTACTTC. This gives the protein CASSPGASGSYEQYF.

This clone was detected only a few times. The V gene is TRBV4-1, the J gene TRBJ1-1; 10 bases agree with TRBD1. In germline, CDR1 is MGHRA, CDR2 YSYEKL. V lost 3 bases, J lost 1 base, and 2 bases stayed unmatched. The CDR3 runs to 15 residues. CDR3 residues: CASSQTGGENTEAFF. In DNA form, the CDR3 reads TGCGCCAGCAGCCAGACAGGGGGCGAGAACACTGAAGCTTTCTTT.

The chain carries TRBV5-1 and TRBJ1-1; tentatively, D is TRBD1 (5 bases). The ends were cut back, 3 bases at V and 5 bases at J, with 17 bases in the middle. CDR3 size: 15 residues. From germline, CDR1 is SGHRS and CDR2 YFSETQ. The CDR3 spells CASSWGGGEGTEAFF. The DNA of the CDR3 is TGCGCCAGCAGCTGGGGTGGCGGGGAGGGGACTGAAGCTTTCTTT. The variable domain in full, completed from reference TRBV5-1 and TRBJ1-1, reads KAGVTQTPRYLIKTRGQQVTLSCSPISGHRSVSWYQQTPGQGLQFLFEYFSETQRNKGNFPGRFSGRQFSNSRSEMNVSTLELGDSALYLCASSWGGGEGTEAFFGQGTRLTVV.

The J gene is TRBJ2-1, the V gene TRBV7-6, with 14 bases lining up with TRBD2. The V and J ends lost 3 bases and 4 bases, in that order; junction bases with no gene match: 8. CDR3 length: 18 amino acids. The germline V gene has CDR1 SGHVS and CDR2 FNYEAQ. In DNA, the CDR3 is TGTGCCAGCAGCTTCGGACTAGCGGGAGGATCGGGGTACAATGAGCAGTTCTTC. This encodes CASSFGLAGGSGYNEQFF.